This T cell receptor (beta chain) is from a study of cytomegalovirus exposure and HLA in healthy donors. Notes on the study in general: The study put about 180 TCR beta chains on its list as cytomegalovirus-associated.

Primers included in the PCR were 60 Vbeta and 13 Jbeta primers. Repertoires were generated with immunoSEQ multiplex PCR, while TCRdb's copy carries only in-frame clones and drops some. The sample lists 100,000 to 150,000 clones, approximately 72% occurring once. V lost 6 bases, J lost 4 bases, and 15 bases lay in between. This CDR3 comprises 14 residues. Germline CDR1 MNHEY, CDR2 SVGAGI. As regards this clone: The antigen is not known.

This rearrangement joins TRBV6-5 to TRBJ1-1, with D maybe TRBD1 (5 bases). The sequencing input was PBMCs. This receptor was obtained from a man younger than 35 in good health and CMV-seronegative. CDR3 amino acids: CASRNAGEGTEAFF. CDR3 nucleotides: TGTGCCAGCAGGAATGCGGGGGAGGGCACTGAAGCTTTCTTT.